The entry below describes one T cell receptor beta chain. This clone was seen a handful of times. What antigen it recognizes has not been identified. Base qualities are not recorded, but no much larger clone differs from it by a single base. TCRbeta CDR3 regions were amplified from genomic DNA by means of the immunoSEQ Assay, a bias-controlled multiplex PCR. Per the source publication's procedure: The number of nucleated cells in each sample was estimated from the amplification of reference gene primers within the assay. Sequence reads were collapsed and filtered to measure the absolute abundance of every unique TCRbeta CDR3 rearrangement. For each sample, productive Simpson clonality was calculated as the square root of Simpson's diversity index across productive rearrangements. TCRdb holds this immuneACCESS table with in-frame rearrangements only. Some clones are missing; in checked studies, unresolved V genes explain under half, and the rest has no known cause. The V and J calls and clone size come from that table; D and trimming were worked out from the DNA. Recorded for this sample are around 68,000 clones; roughly 81% of them occurred a single time. Clones ranked in the top ten supply around a tenth of the sample.

These data originate in a study of blood T cell repertoires in COVID-19 (dated by TCRdb to about 2020). Describing the broader study: The collaborator samples originated in the United States, Italy and Spain and spanned the acute and convalescent phases of COVID-19. The repertoires were released in a freely available public database meant as a resource for research on the immune response to SARS-CoV-2. Sample metadata almost always included a de-identified subject ID, COVID-19 status, age in years and sex. The prospective study material was composed of cDNA or gDNA derived from T cells, B-cell-depleted T cells, or PBMCs. HLA class I and class II types, where available, came from metadata supplied by the sample provider rather than from assay-based typing. Samples came from the ongoing ImmuneRACE study (first 160 participants) plus 1,254 subjects from 6 global collaborators. Deeply sampled blood TCRbeta repertoires from subjects exposed to, actively infected with, or recovered from COVID-19 were included in the dataset.

On the study overall, not on this receptor specifically: The amount of clinical and demographic metadata varied by source and participant and was provided uncurated.

The CDR3 measures 11 amino acids from cysteine to phenylalanine. The retained sequence is limited to the CDR3, 33 bases, with the frame set at the first base. The germline ends are 8 bases apart after V is trimmed by 3 bases and J by 6 bases. Via the germline V gene (reference sequence), CDR1 is DFQATT and CDR2 SNEGSKA. Whole blood was collected in K2EDTA tubes by collaborating institutions according to the institutions' own protocols. For TCRbeta analysis, collaborator samples were shipped as frozen whole blood, as isolated PBMCs, or as DNA extracted from either sample type. The sequenced material came from peripheral blood. This chain is built from TRBV20-1 and TRBJ1-2; there is no confident call for the D gene. The source is a human donor in a cohort sampled during active COVID-19. The sequenced DNA: TGCAGTGCTAGTCCGGAGAATGGCTACACCTTC. This sequence encodes CSASPENGYTF.